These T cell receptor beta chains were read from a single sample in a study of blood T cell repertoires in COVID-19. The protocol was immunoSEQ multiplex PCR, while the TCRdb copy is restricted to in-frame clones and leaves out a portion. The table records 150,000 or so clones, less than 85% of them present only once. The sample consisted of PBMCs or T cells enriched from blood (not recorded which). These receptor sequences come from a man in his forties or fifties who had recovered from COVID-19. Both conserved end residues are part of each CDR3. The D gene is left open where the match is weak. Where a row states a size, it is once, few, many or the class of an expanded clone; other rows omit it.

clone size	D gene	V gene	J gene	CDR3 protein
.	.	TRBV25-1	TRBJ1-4	CASSEVGGWSEKLFF
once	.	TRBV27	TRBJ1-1	CASSPQLFMNTEAFF
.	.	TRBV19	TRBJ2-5	CASSIPPAGTQYF
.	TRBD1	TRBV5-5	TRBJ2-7	CASSRGQGGYEQYF
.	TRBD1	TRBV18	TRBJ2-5	CASSPGQGVSETQYF
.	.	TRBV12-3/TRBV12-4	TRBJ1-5	CASSSAGQPQHF
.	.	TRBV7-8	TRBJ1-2	CASSPTINYGYTF
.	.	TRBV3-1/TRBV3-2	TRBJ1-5	CASSQDWSGRGPQHF
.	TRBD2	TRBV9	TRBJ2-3	CASSVARRGAGTDTQYF
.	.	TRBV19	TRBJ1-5	CASSRQINQPQHF
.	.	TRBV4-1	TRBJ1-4	CASSQSQPGVNEKLFF
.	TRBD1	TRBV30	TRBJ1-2	CAWGQVHGYTF
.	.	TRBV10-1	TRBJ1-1	CASRLGETEAFF
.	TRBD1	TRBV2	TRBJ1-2	CASRTSTGLRAGYTF
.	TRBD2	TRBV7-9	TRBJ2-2	CASSAFGTSGGAYTGELFF
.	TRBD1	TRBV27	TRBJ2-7	CASSSRQGLSYEQYF
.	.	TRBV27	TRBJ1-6	CASSLSGLINSPLHF
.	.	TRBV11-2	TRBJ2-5	CASSLDQGAQETQYF
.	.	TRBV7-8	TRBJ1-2	CASSPGTPNYGYTF
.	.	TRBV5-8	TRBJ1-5	CASSLGTVTNQPQHF
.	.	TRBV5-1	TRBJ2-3	CASRTGEDTQYF
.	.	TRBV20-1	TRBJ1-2	CMGGNNYGYTF
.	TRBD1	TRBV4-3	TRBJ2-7	CASSQRQGPDYEQYF
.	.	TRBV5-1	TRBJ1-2	CASSLRGLSYGYTF
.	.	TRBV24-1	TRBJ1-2	CATSDPRRGGNGYTF
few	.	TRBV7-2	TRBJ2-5	CASSLLGYQETQYF
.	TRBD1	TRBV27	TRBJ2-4	CASRRTGGQNIQYF
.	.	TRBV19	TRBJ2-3	CASSIGQDTQYF
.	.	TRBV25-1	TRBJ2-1	CASSERLAYNEQFF
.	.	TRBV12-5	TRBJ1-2	CASASGGGPGYTF
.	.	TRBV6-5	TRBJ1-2	CASSYGAEAANYGYTF
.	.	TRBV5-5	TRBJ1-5	CASSPGSVNSNQPQHF
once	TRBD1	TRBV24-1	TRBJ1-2	CATSDSGTGKGYTF
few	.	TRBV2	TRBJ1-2	CASSESEIYGYTF
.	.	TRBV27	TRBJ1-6	CASSLSARGSSPLHF
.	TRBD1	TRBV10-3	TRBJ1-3	CAISDQAGQGGSGNTIYF
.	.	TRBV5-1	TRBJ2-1	CASSLIDRQEQFF
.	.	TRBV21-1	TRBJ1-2	CASSNQTDKYNGYTF
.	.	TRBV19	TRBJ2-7	CASSIWNSSYEQYF
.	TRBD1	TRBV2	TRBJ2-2	CASIFGTGPTGELFF
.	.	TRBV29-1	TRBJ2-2	CSVDQPRTGELFF
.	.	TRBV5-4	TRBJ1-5	CASSLQGQPQHF
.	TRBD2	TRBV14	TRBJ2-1	CASSQFGTSHNEQFF
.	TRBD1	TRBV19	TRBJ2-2	CASSDRGAGELFF
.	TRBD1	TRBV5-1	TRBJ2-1	CASSLIGQGGYNEQFF
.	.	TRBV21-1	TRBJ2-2	CASSSLQGPNTGELFF
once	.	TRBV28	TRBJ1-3	CASSLIQGAGNTIYF
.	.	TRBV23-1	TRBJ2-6	CASSQTGRGSSGANVLTF
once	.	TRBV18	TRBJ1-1	CASSPTGANTEAFF
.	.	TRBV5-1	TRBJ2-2	CASSLVLASGELFF
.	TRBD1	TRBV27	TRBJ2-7	CASSPTTGVYYEQYF
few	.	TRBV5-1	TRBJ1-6	CASSQGPRAHSPLHF
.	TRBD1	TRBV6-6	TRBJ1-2	CASSLGRVGRGQSGGYTF
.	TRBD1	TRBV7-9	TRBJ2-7	CASSLDRVAYEQYF
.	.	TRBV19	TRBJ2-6	CASSSRSGANVLTF
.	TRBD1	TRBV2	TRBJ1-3	CASSRQGGNTIYF
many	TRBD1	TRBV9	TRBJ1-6	CASSVGTGDPPLHF